The rows below give T cell receptor beta chains drawn from one sample of a study of Graves' ophthalmopathy and Graves' hyperthyroidism. TCRdb reanalysed the multiplex PCR reads using MiXCR and keeps one entry per CDR3 protein. This table holds approximately 1.2 million distinct CDR3 sequences, around a third found once. The sample comprised peripheral blood or thyroid tissue (not recorded which). These receptors were taken from an adult man with Graves' hyperthyroidism. Each CDR3 is given with its conserved first and last residue. Part of the rows lack a size; the others show once, few, many or a class for expanded clones.

TRBV7-9	13	once	TRBJ1-1	CASARYMNTEAFF
TRBV10-3	15	few	TRBJ2-7	CAIRDRLSFNYEQYF
TRBV29-1	17	.	TRBJ2-7	CSVEGEMGGSAPYEQYF
TRBV12-3/TRBV12-4	15	.	TRBJ2-2	CASSPTRGGTGELFF
TRBV24-1	15	many	TRBJ2-5	CATSDPVGGQETQYF
TRBV7-9	11	.	TRBJ1-1	CASKLPVEAFF
TRBV10-2	14	.	TRBJ2-7	CASSAGLASTSQYF
TRBV4-1	15	many	TRBJ1-3	CASSQDPGGGNTIYF
TRBV10-2	15	many	TRBJ1-6	CASSSGTGDNSPLHF
TRBV12-5	13	.	TRBJ2-2	CASGYGMAGELFF
TRBV5-6	15	.	TRBJ1-5	CASSLGWYSNQPQHF
TRBV25-1	19	.	TRBJ2-5	CASSGQTRGFPGAPGTQYF
TRBV7-8	14	few	TRBJ1-5	CATSPGQSFSPQHF
TRBV24-1	15	many	TRBJ2-5	CATSDLTGNQETQYF
TRBV7-6	13	few	TRBJ1-2	CASSLESYYGLHF
TRBV20-1	13	many	TRBJ2-7	CSAPGQRSYEQYF
TRBV7-2	13	.	TRBJ2-5	CALTGGFQETQYF